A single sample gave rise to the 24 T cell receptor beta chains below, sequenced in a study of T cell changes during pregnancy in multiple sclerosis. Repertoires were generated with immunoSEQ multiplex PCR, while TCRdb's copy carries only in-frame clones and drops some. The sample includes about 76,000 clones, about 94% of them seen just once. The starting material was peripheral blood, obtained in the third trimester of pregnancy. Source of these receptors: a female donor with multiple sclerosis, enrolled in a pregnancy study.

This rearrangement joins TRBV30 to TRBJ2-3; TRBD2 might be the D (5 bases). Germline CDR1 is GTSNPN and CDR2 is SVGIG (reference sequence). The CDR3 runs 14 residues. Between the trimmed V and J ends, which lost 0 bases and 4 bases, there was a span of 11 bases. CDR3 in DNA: TGTGCCTGGAGTGTATTATCTAGCCCAGATACGCAGTATTTT. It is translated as CAWSVLSSPDTQYF.

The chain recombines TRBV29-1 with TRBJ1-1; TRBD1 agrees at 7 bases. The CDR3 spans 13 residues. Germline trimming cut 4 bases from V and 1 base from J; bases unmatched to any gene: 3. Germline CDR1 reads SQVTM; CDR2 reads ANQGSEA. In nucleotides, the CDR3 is TGCAGCGTTGTAGGGGGCCAGAACACTGAAGCTTTCTTT. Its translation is CSVVGGQNTEAFF.

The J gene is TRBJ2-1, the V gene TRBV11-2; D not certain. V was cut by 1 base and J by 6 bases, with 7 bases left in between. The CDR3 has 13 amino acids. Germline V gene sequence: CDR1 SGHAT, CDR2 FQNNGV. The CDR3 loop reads CASSLVAFNEQFF. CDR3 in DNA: TGTGCCAGCAGCTTAGTGGCCTTCAATGAGCAGTTCTTC.

CDR3 amino acids: CSAGTAGGTEAFF. For the CDR3, the DNA is TGCAGCGCCGGGACAGCGGGGGGTACTGAAGCTTTCTTT. The V call is TRBV29-1, the J call TRBJ1-1; the match to TRBD1 covers 7 bases. With V trimmed by 7 bases and J by 5 bases, 10 bases remained unmatched. Germline CDR1 reads SQVTM; CDR2 reads ANQGSEA. CDR3 length: 13 residues.

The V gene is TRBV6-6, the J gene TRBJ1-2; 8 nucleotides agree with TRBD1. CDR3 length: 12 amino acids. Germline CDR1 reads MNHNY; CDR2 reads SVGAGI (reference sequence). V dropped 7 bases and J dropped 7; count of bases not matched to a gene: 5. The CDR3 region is CASKGGQGGYTF. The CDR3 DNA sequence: TGTGCCAGCAAAGGAGGACAGGGTGGCTACACCTTC.

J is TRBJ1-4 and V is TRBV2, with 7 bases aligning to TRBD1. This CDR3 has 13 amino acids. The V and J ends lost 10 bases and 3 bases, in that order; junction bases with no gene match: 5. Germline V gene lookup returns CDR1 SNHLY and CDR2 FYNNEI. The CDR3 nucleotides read TGTGCCACCCACAGGGGCCCTAATGAAAAACTGTTTTTT. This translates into CATHRGPNEKLFF.

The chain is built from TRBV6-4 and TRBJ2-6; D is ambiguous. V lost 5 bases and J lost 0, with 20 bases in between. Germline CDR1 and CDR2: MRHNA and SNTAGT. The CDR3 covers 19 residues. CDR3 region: CASSPLPIRSPSGANVLTF. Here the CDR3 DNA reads TGTGCCAGCAGTCCTCTACCCATCAGGTCTCCCTCTGGGGCCAACGTCCTGACTTTC.

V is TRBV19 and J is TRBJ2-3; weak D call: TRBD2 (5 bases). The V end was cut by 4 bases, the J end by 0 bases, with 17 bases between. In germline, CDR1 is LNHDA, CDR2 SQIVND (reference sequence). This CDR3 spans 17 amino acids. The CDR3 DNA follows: TGTGCCAGTAGTAGGGGTTCAGGAGCGGCTAGCACAGATACGCAGTATTTT. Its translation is CASSRGSGAASTDTQYF. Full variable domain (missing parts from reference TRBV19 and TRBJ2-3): DGGITQSPKYLFRKEGQNVTLSCEQNLNHDAMYWYRQDPGQGLRLIYYSQIVNDFQKGDIAEGYSVSREKKESFPLTVTSAQKNPTAFYLCASSRGSGAASTDTQYFGPGTRLTVL.

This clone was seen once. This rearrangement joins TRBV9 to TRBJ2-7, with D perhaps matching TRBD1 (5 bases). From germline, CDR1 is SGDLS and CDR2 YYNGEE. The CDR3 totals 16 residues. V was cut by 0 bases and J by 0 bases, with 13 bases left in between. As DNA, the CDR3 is TGTGCCAGCAGCGTAGCTCCCAGGGCGAGCTCCTACGAGCAGTACTTC. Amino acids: CASSVAPRASSYEQYF.

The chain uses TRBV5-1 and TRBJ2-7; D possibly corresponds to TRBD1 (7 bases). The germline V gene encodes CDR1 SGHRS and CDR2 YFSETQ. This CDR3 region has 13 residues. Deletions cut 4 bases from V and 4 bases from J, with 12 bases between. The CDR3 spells CASSAGQQYEQYF. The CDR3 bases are TGCGCCAGCAGCGCGGGACAGCAATACGAGCAGTACTTC.

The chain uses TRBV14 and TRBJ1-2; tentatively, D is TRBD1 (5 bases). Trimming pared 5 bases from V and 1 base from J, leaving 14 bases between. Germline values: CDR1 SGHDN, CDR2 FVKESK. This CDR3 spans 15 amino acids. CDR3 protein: CASSSQRTINYGYTF. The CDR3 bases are TGTGCCAGCAGCTCACAAAGGACAATTAACTATGGCTACACCTTC.

The CDR3 region is CASSENRVEAKNIQYF. The DNA for the CDR3 is TGTGCCAGCAGCGAAAACAGGGTTGAGGCCAAAAACATTCAGTACTTC. V is TRBV9 and J is TRBJ2-4; D is perhaps TRBD1 (6 bases). Trimming left V 3 bases short and J 1 base short, with 14 bases between. CDR1 and CDR2 from the germline V gene are SGDLS and YYNGEE. The CDR3 loop spans 16 amino acids.

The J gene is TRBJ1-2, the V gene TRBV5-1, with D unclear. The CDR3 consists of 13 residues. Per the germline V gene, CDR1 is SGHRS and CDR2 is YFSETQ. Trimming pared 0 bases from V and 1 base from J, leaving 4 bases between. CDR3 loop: CASSLDNNYGYTF. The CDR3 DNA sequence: TGCGCCAGCAGCTTGGACAATAACTATGGCTACACCTTC.

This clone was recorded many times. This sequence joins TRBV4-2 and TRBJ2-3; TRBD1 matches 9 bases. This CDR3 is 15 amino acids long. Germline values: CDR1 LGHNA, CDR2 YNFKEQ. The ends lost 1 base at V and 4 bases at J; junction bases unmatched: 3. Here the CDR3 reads CASSQATGGSDTQYF. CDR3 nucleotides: TGTGCCAGCAGCCAAGCAACAGGGGGCTCAGATACGCAGTATTTT.

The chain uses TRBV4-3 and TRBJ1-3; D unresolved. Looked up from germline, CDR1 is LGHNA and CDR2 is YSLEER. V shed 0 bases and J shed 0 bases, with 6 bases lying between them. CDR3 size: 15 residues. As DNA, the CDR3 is TGCGCCAGCAGCCAAGATTCGAGCTCTGGAAACACCATATATTTT. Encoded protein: CASSQDSSSGNTIYF.

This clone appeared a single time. CDR3: CASKGSSGTPQYF. CDR3 nucleotide sequence: TGTGCCAGCAAAGGTTCCAGCGGTACCCCGCAGTATTTT. V gene TRBV5-4 combines with J gene TRBJ2-3, with D tentatively TRBD2 (5 bases). The CDR3 sequence is 13 residues long. Germline loops: CDR1 SGHNT, CDR2 YYREEE (reference sequence). Trimming removed 6 bases at V and 10 bases at J, with 18 bases between.

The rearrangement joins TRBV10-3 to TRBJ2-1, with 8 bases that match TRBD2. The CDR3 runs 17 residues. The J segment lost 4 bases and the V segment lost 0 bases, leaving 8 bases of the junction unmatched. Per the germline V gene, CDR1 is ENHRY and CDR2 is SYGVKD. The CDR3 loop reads CAISESISGGAYNEQFF. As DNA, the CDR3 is TGTGCCATCAGTGAGTCGATTTCCGGGGGGGCGTACAATGAGCAGTTCTTC.

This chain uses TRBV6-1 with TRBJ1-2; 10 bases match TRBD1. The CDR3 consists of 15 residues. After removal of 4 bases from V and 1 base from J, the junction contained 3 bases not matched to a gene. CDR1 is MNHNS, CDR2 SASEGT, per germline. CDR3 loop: CASSAGTGVNYGYTF. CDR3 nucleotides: TGTGCCAGCAGTGCCGGGACAGGGGTTAACTATGGCTACACCTTC.

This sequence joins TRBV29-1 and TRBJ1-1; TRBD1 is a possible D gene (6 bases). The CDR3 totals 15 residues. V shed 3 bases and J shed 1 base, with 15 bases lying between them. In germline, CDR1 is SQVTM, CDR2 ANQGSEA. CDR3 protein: CSVERQGMGNTEAFF. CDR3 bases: TGCAGCGTTGAGCGTCAGGGGATGGGGAACACTGAAGCTTTCTTT.

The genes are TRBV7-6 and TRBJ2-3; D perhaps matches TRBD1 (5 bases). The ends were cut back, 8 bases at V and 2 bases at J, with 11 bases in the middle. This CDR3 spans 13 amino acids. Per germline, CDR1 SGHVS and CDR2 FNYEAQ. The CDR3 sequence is CASRAGHTDTQYF. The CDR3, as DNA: TGTGCCAGCCGGGCTGGACACACAGATACGCAGTATTTT.

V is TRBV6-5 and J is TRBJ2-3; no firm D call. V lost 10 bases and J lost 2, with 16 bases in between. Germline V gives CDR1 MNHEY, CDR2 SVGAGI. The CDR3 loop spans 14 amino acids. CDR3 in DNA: TGTGCCACCGAATCGGGTAGGAACACAGATACGCAGTATTTT. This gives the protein CATESGRNTDTQYF.

This CDR3 reads CASSLDPGVYNEQFF. The CDR3, as DNA: TGTGCCAGCAGCTTGGATCCGGGGGTCTACAATGAGCAGTTCTTC. The V gene is TRBV5-4, the J gene TRBJ2-1; TRBD2 might be the D (6 bases). Trimming cost V 0 bases and J 3 bases, with 10 bases left between them. The CDR3 runs 15 residues. CDR1 SGHNT and CDR2 YYREEE come from the germline V gene (reference sequence).

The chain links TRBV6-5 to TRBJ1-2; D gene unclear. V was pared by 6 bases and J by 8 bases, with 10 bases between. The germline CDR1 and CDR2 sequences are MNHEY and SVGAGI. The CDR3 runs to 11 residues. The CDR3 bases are TGTGCCAGCAGGGAGGTGGGAGGCTACACCTTC. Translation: CASREVGGYTF.

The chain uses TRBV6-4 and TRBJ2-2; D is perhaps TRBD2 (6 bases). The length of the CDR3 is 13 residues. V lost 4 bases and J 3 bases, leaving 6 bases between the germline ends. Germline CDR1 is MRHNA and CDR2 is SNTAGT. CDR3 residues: CASSAGDTGELFF. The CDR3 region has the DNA TGTGCCAGCAGTGCGGGGGACACCGGGGAGCTGTTTTTT.